This passage covers 8 T cell receptor beta chains from one sample sequenced in a study of blood T cell repertoires in COVID-19. This table comes from immunoSEQ multiplex PCR, and its TCRdb copy is limited to in-frame clones, with some not included. The sample has 150,000 to 180,000 clones, around 85% seen once. Source material: peripheral blood. The receptor set was obtained from a man in his 60s with COVID-19, enrolled during active disease.

The rearrangement links TRBV18 to TRBJ1-5; D is unresolved. Between the trimmed V and J ends, which lost 3 bases and 2 bases, there was a span of 8 bases. Germline CDR1 KGHSH, CDR2 LQKENI. The CDR3 is 14 amino acids. The DNA for the CDR3 is TGTGCCAGCTCACCTTCCTCGGGCAATCAGCCCCAGCATTTT. This gives the protein CASSPSSGNQPQHF.

V and J are TRBV24-1 and TRBJ1-2; TRBD1 is a possible D gene (5 bases). The CDR3 has 13 residues. Germline CDR1 reads KGHDR; CDR2 reads SFDVKD. The V and J ends lost 4 bases and 2 bases respectively, with 7 bases between them. The CDR3 sequence: CATSDQGNYGYTF. The CDR3 DNA reads as TGTGCCACCAGTGACCAGGGCAACTATGGCTACACCTTC.

The V gene is TRBV7-9, the J gene TRBJ2-3, with D hard to call. The germline CDR1 and CDR2 sequences are SEHNR and FQNEAQ (reference sequence). Trimming left V 10 bases short and J 10 bases short, with 6 bases between. The CDR3 has 8 residues. The CDR3 region is CATRSQYF. As DNA, the CDR3 is TGTGCCACCCGTTCGCAGTATTTT.

This chain joins TRBV5-4 and TRBJ1-1, with D tentatively TRBD1 (6 bases). The germline CDR1 and CDR2 sequences are SGHNT and YYREEE (reference sequence). The ends were cut back, 3 bases at V and 7 bases at J, with 19 bases in the middle. CDR3 size: 15 residues. The CDR3 nucleotides are TGTGCCAGCAGCTCCGGGACAAACACTCTACATGAAGCTTTCTTT. This translates into CASSSGTNTLHEAFF.

This rearrangement joins TRBV28 to TRBJ1-2; D not resolved. This CDR3 spans 15 amino acids. V lost 2 bases to trimming and J lost 6 bases, with 16 bases between them. Germline V gives CDR1 MDHEN, CDR2 SYDVKM. CDR3 coding DNA: TGTGCCAGCAGTTTAGAGGTCCCCCGGATAGATGGCTACACCTTC. Translation gives CASSLEVPRIDGYTF.

The chain has TRBV19 and TRBJ2-1; 12 bases line up with TRBD2. The CDR3 length is 15 residues. The J segment lost 5 bases and the V segment lost 5 bases, leaving 4 bases of the junction unmatched. Germline CDR1 and CDR2: LNHDA and SQIVND (reference sequence). The chain's CDR3 is CASSPWTSGDNEQFF. The CDR3 DNA is TGTGCCAGTAGTCCCTGGACTAGCGGGGACAATGAGCAGTTCTTC. The full variable domain, its missing parts supplied by reference TRBV19 and TRBJ2-1, is DGGITQSPKYLFRKEGQNVTLSCEQNLNHDAMYWYRQDPGQGLRLIYYSQIVNDFQKGDIAEGYSVSREKKESFPLTVTSAQKNPTAFYLCASSPWTSGDNEQFFGPGTRLTVL.

The chain is built from TRBV7-2 and TRBJ2-5, with D perhaps TRBD2 (6 bases). The CDR3 is made up of 14 amino acids. Germline values: CDR1 SGHTA, CDR2 FQGNSA. Trimming removed 5 bases at V and 5 bases at J, with 15 bases between. The CDR3 region has the DNA TGTGCCAGCAGCCCCAGGAGGGGTGGCGAGACCCAGTACTTC. This translates into CASSPRRGGETQYF.

This chain joins TRBV18 and TRBJ2-1, with D possibly TRBD1 on 6 matching bases. Trimming left V 5 bases short and J 7 bases short, with 9 bases between. Germline CDR1 and CDR2: KGHSH and LQKENI. This CDR3 is built from 12 residues. For the CDR3, the DNA is TGTGCCAGCTCAGCGCAGGGGAATGAGCAGTTCTTC. It specifies CASSAQGNEQFF. Variable domain in full (rest from reference TRBV18 and TRBJ2-1): NAGVMQNPRHLVRRRGQEARLRCSPMKGHSHVYWYRQLPEEGLKFMVYLQKENIIDESGMPKERFSAEFPKEGPSILRIQQVVRGDSAAYFCASSAQGNEQFFGPGTRLTVL.